These 9 T cell receptor beta chains originate from one sample sequenced in a study of blood T cell repertoires in COVID-19. The table came from immunoSEQ multiplex PCR; TCRdb's copy has only in-frame clones and leaves some out. The data show around 200,000 clones, with less than 85% seen just once and about 17% held by the top ten. Sequenced: PBMCs or T cells enriched from blood (not recorded which). The receptors stem from a man aged 35 to 55 who had recovered from COVID-19.

V usage is TRBV2 and J usage is TRBJ1-2; TRBD1 is a possible D gene (5 bases). The germline CDR1 and CDR2 sequences are SNHLY and FYNNEI. The CDR3 contains 13 residues. Trimming took off 6 bases at V and 4 bases at J, with 12 bases between the two ends. CDR3 amino acids: CASRTVLGYGYTF. In nucleotides, the CDR3 is TGTGCCAGCAGGACAGTTCTTGGCTATGGCTACACCTTC.

This chain uses TRBV2 with TRBJ2-7; the match to TRBD2 covers 12 bases. The CDR3 is made up of 13 amino acids. CDR1 and CDR2 (germline): SNHLY, FYNNEI. V dropped 6 bases and J dropped 9; count of bases not matched to a gene: 6. CDR3 protein: CASRRLAGEGQYF. CDR3 nucleotide sequence: TGTGCCAGCAGGCGACTAGCGGGAGAAGGGCAGTACTTC.

The chain links TRBV5-4 to TRBJ2-3; 10 bases map to TRBD1. CDR3 length: 13 amino acids. Germline assignment: CDR1 SGHNT and CDR2 YYREEE (reference sequence). The V segment lost 4 bases and the J segment 5 bases; nucleotides outside the gene matches: 1. Here the CDR3 reads CASSRDRGDTQYF. The DNA for the CDR3 is TGTGCCAGCAGCCGGGACAGGGGAGATACGCAGTATTTT.

V is TRBV3-1 (or the pseudogene TRBV3-2) and J is TRBJ1-3; D not resolved. The CDR3 runs to 16 residues. Germline V gene sequence: CDR1 LGHDT, CDR2 YNNKEL (reference sequence). V lost 0 bases, J lost 0 bases, and 9 bases lay in between. The CDR3 loop is CASSQDSTRSGNTIYF. CDR3 sequence (DNA): TGTGCCAGCAGCCAAGATTCTACCCGCTCTGGAAACACCATATATTTT.

The chain has TRBV28 and TRBJ2-7, with 9 nucleotides matching TRBD1. With 8 bases clipped from V and 4 bases from J, the junction kept 9 bases outside the gene matches. Germline V gene lookup returns CDR1 MDHEN and CDR2 SYDVKM. The length of the CDR3 is 14 residues. The CDR3 DNA is TGTGCCAGCCACGGGCGGGGACAGGGTTACGAGCAGTACTTC. This sequence encodes CASHGRGQGYEQYF.

The genes are TRBV24-1 and TRBJ2-2, with D possibly matching TRBD2 (6 bases). The CDR3 sequence is 16 residues long. CDR1 and CDR2 (germline): KGHDR, SFDVKD. Trimming pared 6 bases from V and 1 base from J, leaving 14 bases between. CDR3: CATSLPGTQNTGELFF. The CDR3, as DNA: TGTGCCACCAGTCTACCCGGGACTCAGAACACCGGGGAGCTGTTTTTT.

This rearrangement joins TRBV12-5 to TRBJ1-2; D may be TRBD1 (6 bases). Trimming cost V 6 bases and J 8 bases, with 13 bases left between them. CDR3 size: 12 residues. CDR1 is LGHNT and CDR2 is FRNRAP in the germline V gene. CDR3 region: CASGSQGLGYTF. The CDR3 nucleotides are TGTGCTAGTGGGTCCCAGGGGCTAGGCTACACCTTC.

For the CDR3, the DNA is TGTGCCAGCAGCTCGGAGGGGAGGGTAGTAAGCAATCAGCCCCAGCATTTT. Protein sequence: CASSSEGRVVSNQPQHF. J is TRBJ1-5 and V is TRBV7-8, with a possible D match to TRBD1 (5 bases). V gave up 4 bases and J gave up 1 base, with 17 bases separating them. Per germline, CDR1 SGHVS and CDR2 FQNEAQ. The length of the CDR3 is 17 residues.

The rearrangement joins TRBV5-6 to TRBJ1-4; D not resolved. The germline CDR1 and CDR2 sequences are SGHDT and YYEEEE. The CDR3 is 13 residues long. Trimming removed 4 bases at V and 4 bases at J, with 8 bases between. In DNA form, the CDR3 reads TGTGCCAGCAGCCTCGCGGATAATGAAAAACTGTTTTTT. Protein product: CASSLADNEKLFF.